This entry lists 5 T cell receptor beta chains sequenced from one sample in a study of blood T cells in healthy people across ages. Alongside a J-beta primer mix, a sample-barcoded 5' primer served in a second PCR lasting about 7 to 12 cycles. TCRdb re-derived calls from the 5' RACE reads in MiXCR, one entry per CDR3 protein. The sample records hundreds of thousands of distinct CDR3 sequences, roughly 21% being singletons. Sequenced: blood. The source of these receptors is a man between 65 and 85 years old in good health.

This clonotype was seen only a few times. The conserved final phenylalanine or tryptophan is absent from the CDR3, which likely points to a read error. V and J are TRBV7-2 and TRBJ2-5; 9 bases are shared with TRBD1. Germline CDR1 and CDR2: SGHTA and FQGNSA. The junction had 6 bases not matched to a gene; V was cut back by 5 bases and J by 5 bases. The CDR3 has 14 amino acids. CDR3 nucleotide sequence: TGTGCCAGCAGCAACAGGGGGCGAGGGGAGACCCAGTACCTC. Amino acid sequence: CASSNRGRGETQYL.

As for this clonotype: An end of the junction does not agree with germline; a read error may underlie this. This rearrangement joins TRBV7-2 to TRBJ2-1; D is undetermined. Germline V lookup: CDR1 SGHTA, CDR2 FQGNSA. The CDR3 has 17 residues. The CDR3 DNA sequence: TGTGCCAGCATCCCGATGGTACAGTCGGGCTCCTACGATGAGCAGTTCTTC. Its protein is CASIPMVQSGSYDEQFF. The complete variable domain, with remaining parts taken from reference TRBV7-2 and TRBJ2-1, reads GAGVSQSPSNKVTEKGKDVELRCDPISGHTALYWYRQSLGQGLEFLIYFQGNSAPDKSGLPSDRFSAERTGGSVSTLTIQRTQQEDSAVYLCASIPMVQSGSYDEQFFGPGTRLTVL.

The chain links TRBV20-1 to TRBJ2-1, with TRBD2 matching 8 bases. V dropped 0 bases and J dropped 4; count of bases not matched to a gene: 8. The germline gives CDR1 DFQATT, CDR2 SNEGSKA (reference sequence). The CDR3 spans 16 residues. In nucleotides, the CDR3 is TGCAGTGCTAGAGATGACGCGGGAGGTAGATACAATGAGCAGTTCTTC. The encoded protein is CSARDDAGGRYNEQFF.

This chain links TRBV7-2 with TRBJ2-5, with D tentatively TRBD1 (6 bases). The V gene lost 2 bases and the J gene lost 0 bases, with 10 bases spanning the gap. From germline, CDR1 is SGHTA and CDR2 FQGNSA. CDR3 length equals 15 residues. CDR3 sequence (DNA): TGTGCCAGCAGCTTACTTTGGACAGACCAAGAGACCCAGTACTTC. Translation gives CASSLLWTDQETQYF.

The chain recombines TRBV15 with TRBJ2-5, with TRBD2 matching over 7 bases. The end of the DNA fits TRBJ2-1 better, so the J call may be wrong. Germline V gene lookup returns CDR1 LNHNV and CDR2 YYDKDF (reference sequence). The CDR3 spans 15 residues. The CDR3 region has the DNA TGTGCCACCAGCAGAGGCGGACTAGGTGGGAATGAGCAGTTCTTC. This encodes CATSRGGLGGNEQFF.